These 4 T cell receptor beta chains originate from one sample sequenced in a study of blood T cell repertoires in COVID-19. Repertoires were generated with immunoSEQ multiplex PCR, while TCRdb's copy carries only in-frame clones and drops some. The table includes some 220,000 clones, 70% to 90% detected once. Input material: peripheral blood. The receptors were gathered from a man aged 45-65 years with COVID-19, enrolled during active disease.

This sequence joins TRBV12-3 or TRBV12-4 and TRBJ2-5; D remains unclear. V was cut by 4 bases and J by 3 bases, with 9 bases left in between. The CDR3 contains 13 residues. The CDR3 sequence is CASSWRAKETQYF. The CDR3, as DNA: TGTGCCAGCAGTTGGAGAGCTAAAGAGACCCAGTACTTC.

This chain uses TRBV6-7 with TRBJ1-2; 7 bases agree with TRBD1. TRBV6-7 is annotated as an ORF whose role is uncertain. Losses at the gene ends were 6 bases for V and 7 bases for J; bases not matched to a gene: 11. CDR3 length equals 14 residues. CDR3 DNA: TGTGCCAGCAGCCAAAGGGACAGAGGAGGTGGCTACACCTTC. It codes for CASSQRDRGGGYTF.

V is TRBV28 and J is TRBJ2-3; 10 bases match TRBD1. The CDR3 spans 15 residues. J was trimmed by 6 bases and V by 6 bases; bases with no gene match: 9. CDR1 is MDHEN, CDR2 SYDVKM, per germline. The CDR3 is CASSIAGQGGDTQYF. CDR3 bases: TGTGCCAGCAGCATAGCCGGACAGGGGGGGGATACGCAGTATTTT. Complete variable domain (other parts from reference TRBV28 and TRBJ2-3): DVKVTQSSRYLVKRTGEKVFLECVQDMDHENMFWYRQDPGLGLRLIYFSYDVKMKEKGDIPEGYSVSREKKERFSLILESASTNQTSMYLCASSIAGQGGDTQYFGPGTRLTVL.

The chain uses TRBV13 and TRBJ1-5, with 8 bases aligning to TRBD1. V trimming: 2 bases; J trimming: 11 bases; junction bases outside the gene matches: 17. Germline assignment: CDR1 PRHDT and CDR2 FYEKMQ (reference sequence). The CDR3 covers 17 residues. CDR3 DNA: TGTGCCAGCAGCTTAAGAGGCGTCAGGGGGCATCTTGAAGCCCAGCATTTT. Protein: CASSLRGVRGHLEAQHF.